Listed below are T cell receptor beta chains from one sample, sequenced in a study of early T cells in non-severe SARS-CoV-2 infection. TCRdb reprocessed the 5' RACE reads via MiXCR and lists one record per CDR3 protein. The sample has roughly 92,000 distinct CDR3 sequences, around 12% seen once; the top ten hold nearly 4.5%. This specimen consisted of whole blood, obtained at baseline. The receptor source for this set is an adult who was a healthcare worker with PCR-confirmed SARS-CoV-2 infection or an uninfected control (not recorded which). CDR3s include the opening cysteine and the closing phenylalanine or tryptophan. D genes are given only for firm matches. Clone size appears in some rows only: once, few, many, or a class for an expanded clone.

J | V | D | size | CDR3 | DNA
TRBJ1-5 | TRBV20-1 | - | - | CSARESNQPQHF | TGCAGTGCTCGGGAAAGCAATCAGCCCCAGCATTTT
TRBJ2-2 | TRBV12-3/TRBV12-4 | TRBD2 | few | CASSLRGGVTGELFF | TGTGCCAGCAGTTTACGGGGGGGTGTCACCGGGGAGCTGTTTTTT
TRBJ1-1 | TRBV5-6 | TRBD1 | - | CASSRTGATNTEAFF | TGTGCCAGCAGCAGGACAGGGGCCACGAACACTGAAGCTTTCTTT
TRBJ2-1 | TRBV29-1 | - | many | CSVERGAIIHNEQFF | TGCAGCGTTGAACGGGGGGCTATAATCCACAATGAGCAGTTCTTC
TRBJ1-4 | TRBV11-3 | - | few | CASSLDTVYAEKLFF | TGTGCCAGCAGCTTAGACACGGTTTATGCCGAAAAACTGTTTTTT
TRBJ2-1 | TRBV12-3/TRBV12-4 | TRBD1 | many | CASSSRDRGRDEQFF | TGTGCCAGCAGTTCCCGGGACAGGGGAAGGGATGAGCAGTTCTTC
TRBJ1-1 | TRBV12-3/TRBV12-4 | TRBD1 | - | CASSSNRGENTEAFF | TGTGCCAGCAGTTCTAACAGGGGGGAGAACACTGAAGCTTTCTTT
TRBJ2-2 | TRBV6-1 | TRBD1 | - | CASSGQGADTGELFF | TGTGCCAGCAGCGGACAGGGGGCCGACACCGGGGAGCTGTTTTTT
TRBJ1-6 | TRBV5-1 | - | few | CASSNYRELGYNSPLHF | TGCGCCAGCAGCAACTACAGGGAGTTAGGCTATAATTCACCCCTCCACTTT
TRBJ2-7 | TRBV7-8 | TRBD1 | many | CASSAAGTGLGEQYF | TGTGCCAGCAGCGCTGCCGGGACAGGCCTCGGCGAGCAGTACTTC
TRBJ2-3 | TRBV25-1 | - | many | CASSAPQGWGDTQYF | TGTGCCAGCAGTGCCCCGCAGGGCTGGGGAGATACGCAGTATTTT
TRBJ2-3 | TRBV11-2 | - | - | CASSLGRSEDTQYF | TGTGCCAGCAGCTTAGGGAGGTCCGAAGATACGCAGTATTTT
TRBJ2-1 | TRBV19 | TRBD2 | - | CASRGLAGVQSYNEQFF | TGTGCCAGTAGGGGACTAGCGGGAGTGCAATCCTACAATGAGCAGTTCTTC
TRBJ1-2 | TRBV6-5 | TRBD1 | - | CASSEDRATVPYGYTF | TGTGCCAGCAGCGAGGACAGGGCTACTGTACCCTATGGCTACACCTTC
TRBJ1-5 | TRBV6-1 | - | many | CASSGGGSFRNQPQHF | TGTGCCAGCAGTGGGGGTGGGAGTTTCCGAAATCAGCCCCAGCATTTT
TRBJ1-2 | TRBV11-2 | TRBD1 | many | CASSGTGKLVDGYTF | TGTGCCAGCAGCGGGACAGGGAAATTGGTTGATGGCTACACCTTC
TRBJ2-2 | TRBV7-6 | - | - | CASSLALMRPGELFF | TGTGCCAGCAGCTTAGCGCTAATGCGCCCGGGGGAGCTGTTTTTT
TRBJ2-1 | TRBV11-2 | TRBD2 | - | CASTRLAEDHEQFF | TGTGCCAGCACCAGACTAGCTGAGGACCATGAGCAGTTCTTC
TRBJ2-1 | TRBV12-3/TRBV12-4 | - | few | CASSGPVDEQFF | TGTGCCAGCAGTGGACCGGTAGACGAGCAGTTCTTC
TRBJ1-2 | TRBV19 | - | few | CASTSYRTYYGYTF | TGTGCCAGTACATCTTACAGGACTTACTATGGCTACACCTTC
TRBJ1-2 | TRBV7-9 | - | few | CASSRARDYGYTF | TGTGCCAGCAGCCGCGCGAGGGACTATGGCTACACCTTC
TRBJ1-1 | TRBV6-2/TRBV6-3 | - | once | CASSYSPHSFNTEAFF | TGTGCCAGCAGTTACTCGCCCCACTCCTTCAACACTGAAGCTTTCTTT
TRBJ1-1 | TRBV5-5 | TRBD1 | few | CASSLSVTGALAFF | TGTGCCAGCAGCTTGTCCGTGACAGGGGCCCTGGCTTTCTTT
TRBJ1-2 | TRBV4-2 | - | many | CASSEEVSNYGYTF | TGTGCCAGCAGCGAGGAGGTCTCTAACTATGGCTACACCTTC
TRBJ2-7 | TRBV11-2 | - | many | CASSLDRGQYF | TGTGCCAGCAGCTTAGACCGGGGGCAGTACTTC
TRBJ2-3 | TRBV7-7 | - | few | CASSLGQITDTQYF | TGTGCTAGCAGCTTAGGACAGATCACAGATACGCAGTATTTT
TRBJ1-1 | TRBV7-2 | - | many | CASSLAPGTEAFF | TGTGCCAGCAGCTTAGCGCCGGGCACTGAAGCTTTCTTT
TRBJ2-3 | TRBV7-2 | - | - | CASSLEPGISTDTQYF | TGTGCCAGCAGCTTAGAGCCAGGGATTAGCACAGATACGCAGTATTTT